The 8 T cell receptor beta chains in this list originate from one sample, sequenced in a study of cytomegalovirus exposure and HLA in healthy donors. 13 Jbeta primers and 60 Vbeta primers were used for the PCR. Data came from immunoSEQ multiplex PCR; TCRdb stores just in-frame clones and leaves some out. In the table there are about 110,000 clones, 70% to 75% of which are singletons. The sequenced material came from PBMCs. Receptors originate from a man in his forties in good health and CMV-seronegative.

This CDR3 reads CASSGGENTEAFF. In nucleotides, the CDR3 is TGTGCCAGCAGTGGAGGGGAGAACACTGAAGCTTTCTTT. The chain carries TRBV6-5 and TRBJ1-1; D is perhaps TRBD1 (5 bases). The CDR3 consists of 13 residues. CDR1 MNHEY and CDR2 SVGAGI come from the germline V gene. With 5 bases removed from V and 1 base from J, the gap between germline ends came to 8 bases.

V and J are TRBV4-3 and TRBJ2-7, with D possibly being TRBD1 (6 bases). Germline V gene lookup returns CDR1 LGHNA and CDR2 YSLEER. Trimming took off 3 bases at V and 3 bases at J, with 18 bases between the two ends. The CDR3 is 16 residues long. CDR3 loop: CASSHEYDRLSYEQYF. In nucleotides, the CDR3 is TGCGCCAGCAGCCACGAATACGACAGGCTCAGCTACGAGCAGTACTTC.

The chain couples TRBV18 to TRBJ2-5, with 8 bases lining up with TRBD1. V shed 4 bases, J shed 4 bases, and the junction held 8 bases outside the gene matches. The CDR3 sequence is 15 residues long. CDR1 and CDR2 (germline): KGHSH, LQKENI. The DNA of the CDR3 is TGTGCCAGCTCACTAACGCAGGGGGCAATAGAGACCCAGTACTTC. As protein: CASSLTQGAIETQYF.

The CDR3 here is CASRAGWGADTQYF. The CDR3 coding sequence is TGTGCCAGCAGAGCAGGGTGGGGGGCAGATACGCAGTATTTT. J is TRBJ2-3 and V is TRBV7-6, with D possibly matching TRBD2 (6 bases). V was clipped by 6 bases and J by 4 bases, with 14 bases between them. The CDR3 is 14 amino acids. In germline, CDR1 is SGHVS, CDR2 FNYEAQ. Filled out from reference TRBV7-6 and TRBJ2-3, the complete variable domain reads GAGVSQSPRYKVTKRGQDVALRCDPISGHVSLYWYRQALGQGPEFLTYFNYEAQQDKSGLPNDRFSAERPEGSISTLTIQRTEQRDSAMYRCASRAGWGADTQYFGPGTRLTVL.

The chain combines TRBV28 with TRBJ1-2; weak D call: TRBD1 (6 bases). Germline CDR1 is MDHEN and CDR2 is SYDVKM. V was clipped by 10 bases and J by 0 bases, with 15 bases between them. The CDR3 loop spans 14 amino acids. This chain's CDR3 is CATLGAVANYGYTF. The DNA for the CDR3 is TGTGCCACCCTGGGGGCGGTAGCTAACTATGGCTACACCTTC.

This clone turned up a few times. This chain links TRBV6-4 with TRBJ2-2; possible D gene TRBD2, 5 bases. V lost 6 bases, J lost 4 bases, and 9 bases lay in between. Per germline, CDR1 MRHNA and CDR2 SNTAGT. The length of the CDR3 is 13 residues. CDR3 coding DNA: TGTGCCAGCAGCCACACTAGCACCGGGGAGCTGTTTTTT. Amino acids: CASSHTSTGELFF.

The rearrangement uses TRBV7-2 and TRBJ1-2, with 9 bases aligning to TRBD1. The germline V gene encodes CDR1 SGHTA and CDR2 FQGNSA. The ends lost 5 bases at V and 7 bases at J; junction bases unmatched: 11. The CDR3 is made up of 15 amino acids. CDR3 in amino acids: CASSRSGTGSFGYTF. The CDR3, as DNA: TGTGCCAGCAGCCGTTCCGGGACAGGGTCTTTTGGCTACACCTTC.

V is TRBV11-2 and J is TRBJ1-6, with a possible D match to TRBD1 (6 bases). The CDR3 contains 15 residues. The V gene lost 3 bases and the J gene lost 7 bases, with 13 bases spanning the gap. Germline CDR1 reads SGHAT; CDR2 reads FQNNGV. CDR3 sequence reads: CASSFHGGLNSPLHF. DNA for the CDR3: TGTGCCAGCAGCTTCCACGGGGGGCTCAATTCACCCCTCCACTTT.